This T cell receptor (beta chain) appears in the sequencing data of a study of T cell repertoires in ileal Crohn's disease. Study as a whole: About half received postoperative treatment, 10 to 11 with thiopurines and 18 anti-TNF.

Measured with immunoSEQ multiplex PCR; TCRdb has only the in-frame clones, and not every one. Of almost 6,000 clones in the sample, 95% were seen once. This CDR3 contains 15 residues. V trimming: 2 bases; J trimming: 4 bases; junction bases outside the gene matches: 5. Germline loops: CDR1 LNHNV, CDR2 YYDKDF (reference sequence). V and J are TRBV15 and TRBJ1-1; 9 bases agree with TRBD1. This sequence originates from an adult with Crohn's disease. Sample: ileal tissue. The CDR3 is CATSRRRTGVTEAFF. In DNA form, the CDR3 reads TGTGCCACCAGCAGACGGAGGACAGGGGTCACTGAAGCTTTCTTT.